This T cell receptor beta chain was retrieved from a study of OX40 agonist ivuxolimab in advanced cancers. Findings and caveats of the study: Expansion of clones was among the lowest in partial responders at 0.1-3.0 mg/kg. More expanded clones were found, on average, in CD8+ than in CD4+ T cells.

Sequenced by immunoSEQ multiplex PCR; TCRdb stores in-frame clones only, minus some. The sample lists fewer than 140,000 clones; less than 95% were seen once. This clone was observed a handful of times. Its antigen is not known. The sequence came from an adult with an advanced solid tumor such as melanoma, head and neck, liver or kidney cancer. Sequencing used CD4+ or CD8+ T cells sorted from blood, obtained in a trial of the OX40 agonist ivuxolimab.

The CDR3 bases are TGCGCCAGCAGCCGAAATAGCGGGGGGGCCTCGGAGACCCAGTACTTC. Residues: CASSRNSGGASETQYF. V is TRBV4-1 and J is TRBJ2-5; 11 bases match TRBD2. The CDR3 length is 16 residues. In germline, CDR1 is MGHRA, CDR2 YSYEKL. J was trimmed by 5 bases and V by 4 bases; bases with no gene match: 9.